This T cell receptor beta chain was captured by sequencing in a study of long-term antiretroviral therapy in people with HIV. Study outcomes and limitations: ART adherence was not documented, and neither viral resistance nor therapy changes had any data. Clones with expansion before ART led the repertoire at all time points. Diversity went up after ART and still fell short of transplant donor controls.

Trimming took 0 bases from V and 7 from J, leaving 7 bases between them. There are 13 residues in the CDR3. Germline lookup yields CDR1 LGHNA and CDR2 YSLEER. Specimens held about 0.95-10 million cryopreserved PBMC prior to DNA extraction. Sequencing used immunoSEQ v3.0 at survey level. Assay used: immunoSEQ multiplex PCR; TCRdb lists only in-frame clones, some missing. The sample lists approximately 29,000 clones; about four fifths were seen once. With regard to this clone: Its matching antigen is unknown.

Sequenced material: unsorted PBMCs, taken 0.4 years after starting antiretroviral therapy. The chain has TRBV4-3 and TRBJ1-5, with D unresolved. The sequence derives from a man aged 18 to 29 with HIV. Written as DNA, the CDR3 is TGCGCCAGCAGCCAAGACCAAATGCAGCCCCAGCATTTT. This encodes CASSQDQMQPQHF.